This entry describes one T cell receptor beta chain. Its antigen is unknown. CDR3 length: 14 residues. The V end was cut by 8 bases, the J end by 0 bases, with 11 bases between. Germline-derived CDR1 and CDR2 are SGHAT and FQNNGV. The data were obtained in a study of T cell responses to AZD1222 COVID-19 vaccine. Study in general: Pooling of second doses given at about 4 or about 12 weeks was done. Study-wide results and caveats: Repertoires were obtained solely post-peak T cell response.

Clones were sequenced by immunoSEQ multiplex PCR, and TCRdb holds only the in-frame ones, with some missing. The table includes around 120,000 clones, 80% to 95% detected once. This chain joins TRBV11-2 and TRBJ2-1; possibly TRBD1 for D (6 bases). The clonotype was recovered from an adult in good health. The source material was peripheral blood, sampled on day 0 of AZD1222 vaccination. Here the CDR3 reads CASCWGPSYNEQFF. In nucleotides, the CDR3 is TGTGCCAGCTGCTGGGGGCCCTCCTACAATGAGCAGTTCTTC. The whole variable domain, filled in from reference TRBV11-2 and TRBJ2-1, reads EAGVAQSPRYKIIEKRQSVAFWCNPISGHATLYWYQQILGQGPKLLIQFQNNGVVDDSQLPKDRFSAERLKGVDSTLKIQPAKLEDSAVYLCASCWGPSYNEQFFGPGTRLTVL.